This is a list of T cell receptor beta chains from one sample in a study of control samples from healthy donors and cancer patients. This table comes from immunoSEQ multiplex PCR, and its TCRdb copy is limited to in-frame clones, with some not included. The clone table shows roughly 190,000 clones, with the ten largest holding more than 2%. Sequenced input: blood. All receptors derive from a woman in her thirties in good health. The CDR3 runs from the conserved cysteine through the conserved F or W. A D gene is named only where the DNA matches it firmly.

CDR3 | DNA | J | V | D | length
CASSLDRGTYNSPLHF | TGTGCCAGCAGTCTGGACAGGGGAACTTATAATTCACCCCTCCACTTT | TRBJ1-6 | TRBV6-2/TRBV6-3 | TRBD1 | 16
CASRRTGGTEAFF | TGTGCCAGCAGAAGAACAGGGGGCACTGAAGCTTTCTTT | TRBJ1-1 | TRBV6-4 | TRBD1 | 13
CASTPDGRAPNTGELFF | TGTGCCAGTACCCCGGATGGCAGGGCCCCGAACACCGGGGAGCTGTTTTTT | TRBJ2-2 | TRBV19 | NA | 17
CATSRGTGSYEQYF | TGTGCCACCAGCAGGGGGACAGGGAGCTACGAGCAGTACTTC | TRBJ2-7 | TRBV15 | TRBD1 | 14
CASSLGGTAYNEQFF | TGTGCCAGCAGCTTGGGCGGGACCGCCTACAATGAGCAGTTCTTC | TRBJ2-1 | TRBV5-4 | NA | 15
CASSSLLGGNIGQPQHF | TGTGCCAGCAGCTCCTTATTGGGGGGAAATATCGGCCAGCCCCAGCATTTT | TRBJ1-5 | TRBV2 | NA | 17
CASIWGGRISNQPQHF | TGCGCCAGCATCTGGGGGGGGCGGATTAGCAATCAGCCCCAGCATTTT | TRBJ1-5 | TRBV5-1 | NA | 16
CASSAGSTYEQYF | TGTGCCAGTAGTGCGGGTTCTACCTACGAGCAGTACTTC | TRBJ2-7 | TRBV19 | NA | 13
CASSLAPGQGNWGYGYTF | TGTGCCAGCAGCTTAGCCCCGGGACAGGGGAACTGGGGGTATGGCTACACCTTC | TRBJ1-2 | TRBV11-2 | TRBD1 | 18
CASSPSVGGRIGNTIYF | TGTGCCAGCAGTCCTTCCGTAGGGGGGAGGATAGGAAACACCATATATTTT | TRBJ1-3 | TRBV28 | NA | 17
CASSMGQGSGSPLHF | TGTGCCAGTAGTATGGGACAGGGAAGTGGCTCACCCCTCCACTTT | TRBJ1-6 | TRBV19 | TRBD1 | 15
CASSQGSVYQETQYF | TGCGCCAGCAGCCAAGGATCTGTGTACCAAGAGACCCAGTACTTC | TRBJ2-5 | TRBV4-1 | NA | 15
CASITGSRANYGYTF | TGTGCCAGCATAACAGGGTCAAGAGCTAACTATGGCTACACCTTC | TRBJ1-2 | TRBV28 | NA | 15
CASSGRTGGPTEAFF | TGTGCCAGCAGCGGTCGGACAGGGGGACCCACTGAAGCTTTCTTT | TRBJ1-1 | TRBV2 | TRBD1 | 15
CATASGGPETQYF | TGTGCCACCGCTAGCGGGGGTCCGGAGACCCAGTACTTC | TRBJ2-5 | TRBV24-1 | TRBD2 | 13
CAIRRTGEDGYTF | TGTGCCATCAGGAGGACAGGGGAGGATGGCTACACCTTC | TRBJ1-2 | TRBV10-3 | TRBD1 | 13
CASSFLGSSNQPQHF | TGTGCCAGCAGCTTTCTGGGATCTAGCAATCAGCCCCAGCATTTT | TRBJ1-5 | TRBV5-5 | NA | 15
CASSIHPGALDQPQHF | TGTGCCAGTAGTATCCACCCGGGGGCCCTGGATCAGCCCCAGCATTTT | TRBJ1-5 | TRBV19 | NA | 16
CASSHAGKPNTGELFF | TGCGCCAGCAGCCATGCAGGAAAACCGAACACCGGGGAGCTGTTTTTT | TRBJ2-2 | TRBV4-1 | NA | 16
CATLKTGTGGETQYF | TGTGCCACCTTAAAAACCGGGACAGGGGGAGAGACCCAGTACTTC | TRBJ2-5 | TRBV27 | TRBD1 | 15
CATLLTGEAFF | TGTGCCACCCTTCTCACCGGAGAAGCTTTCTTT | TRBJ1-1 | TRBV6-5 | NA | 11
CASSFAPQGSTGELFF | TGTGCCAGCAGCTTTGCGCCGCAGGGGAGCACCGGGGAGCTGTTTTTT | TRBJ2-2 | TRBV5-6 | NA | 16
CASSLTSGLISYEQYF | TGCGCCAGCAGCTTGACCTCGGGACTGATATCCTACGAGCAGTACTTC | TRBJ2-7 | TRBV5-1 | NA | 16
CASSYLGGQNEQYF | TGTGCCAGCAGTTACTTGGGGGGCCAGAACGAGCAGTACTTC | TRBJ2-7 | TRBV6-5 | NA | 14
CATSVTGGQPQHF | TGTGCCACCAGTGTCACAGGGGGGCAGCCCCAGCATTTT | TRBJ1-5 | TRBV24-1 | TRBD1 | 13
CASSAELAGGYHNEQFF | TGTGCCAGCAGTGCCGAGTTGGCGGGGGGGTACCACAATGAGCAGTTCTTC | TRBJ2-1 | TRBV6-4 | TRBD2 | 17
CASIIAGPSYEQYF | TGCGCCAGCATTATAGCGGGCCCCTCCTACGAGCAGTACTTC | TRBJ2-7 | TRBV10-2 | TRBD2 | 14
CASSQWGGEGQPQHF | TGTGCCAGCAGCCAATGGGGGGGCGAAGGTCAGCCCCAGCATTTT | TRBJ1-5 | TRBV9 | NA | 15
CASSEGADTEAFF | TGTGCCAGCAGTGAAGGGGCGGACACTGAAGCTTTCTTT | TRBJ1-1 | TRBV6-4 | NA | 13
CASSVDGGNYGYTF | TGTGCCAGCAGCGTAGATGGAGGCAACTATGGCTACACCTTC | TRBJ1-2 | TRBV9 | NA | 14
CASSKGAGGGYTF | TGTGCCAGCAGTAAAGGGGCAGGGGGCGGCTACACCTTC | TRBJ1-2 | TRBV7-2 | TRBD1 | 13
CASLPGRTETQYF | TGTGCCAGCCTACCGGGACGAACGGAGACCCAGTACTTC | TRBJ2-5 | TRBV25-1 | NA | 13
CASSFGSYNAPLHF | TGTGCCAGCAGTTTTGGTAGTTATAATGCACCCCTCCACTTT | TRBJ1-6 | TRBV28 | NA | 14
CASSQVFGEKGLFKNIQYF | TGCGCCAGCAGCCAAGTTTTTGGGGAAAAAGGGCTCTTCAAAAACATTCAGTACTTC | TRBJ2-4 | TRBV4-1 | NA | 19
CALARDINQPQHF | TGTGCCTTAGCCCGGGACATAAATCAGCCCCAGCATTTT | TRBJ1-5 | TRBV30 | NA | 13
CSVEDPEGSNEKLFF | TGCAGCGTTGAAGATCCGGAGGGCTCTAATGAAAAACTGTTTTTT | TRBJ1-4 | TRBV29-1 | NA | 15
CASSQGENPWHTEAFF | TGCGCCAGCAGCCAAGGAGAAAACCCCTGGCACACTGAAGCTTTCTTT | TRBJ1-1 | TRBV4-1 | NA | 16
CASTVGASTGELFF | TGTGCCAGCACAGTGGGGGCGAGCACCGGGGAGCTGTTTTTT | TRBJ2-2 | TRBV6-5 | NA | 14
CASSPGTGRSQPQHF | TGTGCCAGTAGCCCCGGGACAGGCAGGTCTCAGCCCCAGCATTTT | TRBJ1-5 | TRBV19 | TRBD1 | 15
CASSYSVGFYGYTF | TGTGCCAGCAGTTACTCCGTGGGGTTCTATGGCTACACCTTC | TRBJ1-2 | TRBV6-5 | NA | 14
CASSLLAGGTDTQYF | TGTGCCAGCAGCTTATTGGCAGGGGGCACAGATACGCAGTATTTT | TRBJ2-3 | TRBV7-9 | NA | 15
CAWSVLGPGGELFF | TGTGCCTGGAGTGTCTTGGGGCCGGGCGGGGAGCTGTTTTTT | TRBJ2-2 | TRBV30 | NA | 14
CASSYSNILTDTQYF | TGTGCCAGCAGTTACTCTAATATTCTCACAGATACGCAGTATTTT | TRBJ2-3 | TRBV6-5 | NA | 15
CASSQDAGGPNEQFF | TGTGCCAGCAGCCAAGATGCGGGGGGGCCCAATGAGCAGTTCTTC | TRBJ2-1 | TRBV4-2 | TRBD2 | 15
CASSVDEGTYEQYF | TGTGCCAGCAGCGTAGACGAGGGAACCTACGAGCAGTACTTC | TRBJ2-7 | TRBV9 | NA | 14
CARSWGRSPGNTIYF | TGTGCCAGAAGCTGGGGCAGAAGTCCTGGAAACACCATATATTTT | TRBJ1-3 | TRBV5-3 | NA | 15
CATSDFGVKAFF | TGTGCCACCAGTGATTTTGGAGTGAAAGCTTTCTTT | TRBJ1-1 | TRBV24-1 | NA | 12
CAWSPRGEGRAEAFF | TGTGCCTGGAGTCCTCGAGGGGAGGGACGGGCTGAAGCTTTCTTT | TRBJ1-1 | TRBV30 | NA | 15
CASSQGRDKETQYF | TGCGCCAGCAGCCAAGGCCGGGACAAGGAGACCCAGTACTTC | TRBJ2-5 | TRBV4-1 | NA | 14
CASSLAGQGEAQYF | TGTGCCAGCAGCTTAGCAGGACAGGGAGAGGCCCAGTACTTC | TRBJ2-5 | TRBV7-2 | TRBD1 | 14
CASSLLGDTQYF | TGTGCCAGCAGTTTATTGGGAGATACGCAGTATTTT | TRBJ2-3 | TRBV28 | NA | 12
CASTSSDLVTEAFF | TGCGCCAGCACCTCCAGTGACCTAGTCACTGAAGCTTTCTTT | TRBJ1-1 | TRBV10-1 | NA | 14
CASSPFLSNEKLFF | TGTGCCAGCAGTCCGTTTTTGAGTAATGAAAAACTGTTTTTT | TRBJ1-4 | TRBV5-6 | NA | 14